This T cell receptor beta chain derives from a study of early T cells in non-severe SARS-CoV-2 infection. Germline assignment: CDR1 SGHNT and CDR2 YYREEE (reference sequence). V was pared by 0 bases and J by 1 base, with 8 bases between. The CDR3 spans 15 residues. Researchers attached unique molecular identifiers to individual cDNA molecules. TCRdb reprocessed the 5' RACE reads with MiXCR, giving one entry per CDR3 protein. The data hold some 87,000 distinct CDR3 sequences, with 9% to 14% observed a single time. Ten or more counts support this clonotype. The sample was whole blood. The clonotype originates from an adult who was a healthcare worker with PCR-confirmed SARS-CoV-2 infection or an uninfected control (not recorded which). The chain joins TRBV5-4 to TRBJ1-5, with D possibly being TRBD1 (5 bases). CDR3 DNA: TGTGCCAGCAGCTTGGCTGGGGACAGCAATCAGCCCCAGCATTTT. This encodes CASSLAGDSNQPQHF.